This TCR beta chain originates from a study of blood T cells in healthy people across ages. V was clipped by 5 bases and J by 1 base, with 15 bases between them. The CDR3 totals 15 residues. Per the germline V gene, CDR1 is SGHAT and CDR2 is FQDESV (reference sequence). Combining a sample-barcoded 5' primer with a J-beta primer mix, a second PCR ran for about 6 to 11 cycles. One entry per CDR3 protein, called by TCRdb with MiXCR from the 5' RACE reads. This sample yields hundreds of thousands of distinct CDR3 sequences, of which under 65% are seen a single time; less than 15% belongs to the top ten. This clonotype was seen ten or more times.

The TCR comes from a woman older than 75 in good health. Source material: blood. J is TRBJ2-7 and V is TRBV11-1; no reliable D call. The CDR3 sequence: CASSDDKGLSYEQYF. The CDR3 bases are TGTGCCAGCAGCGACGACAAGGGTCTGTCCTACGAGCAGTACTTC.